The rows below give T cell receptor beta chains drawn from one sample of a study of T cell responses to AZD1222 COVID-19 vaccine. Libraries were prepared by immunoSEQ multiplex PCR; TCRdb keeps only in-frame clonotypes and omits some of them. The sample has fewer than 300,000 clones; 93% are singletons. Sequencing was performed on peripheral blood, taken on day 0 of AZD1222 vaccination. These receptors all stem from an adult in good health. Both conserved end residues are part of each CDR3. Fields, in order: V gene, D gene, clone size, J gene, CDR3 protein, CDR3 DNA. D genes are given only for firm matches. Clone size is shown for a subset of rows, as once, few, many or a class of expanded clone.

v_gene: TRBV19
d_gene: -
abundance: -
j_gene: TRBJ2-2
CDR3aa: CASSIVGGELFF
CDR3nt: TGTGCCAGTAGTATAGTAGGCGGGGAGCTGTTTTTT

v_gene: TRBV29-1
d_gene: TRBD1
abundance: -
j_gene: TRBJ1-6
CDR3aa: CSVLTGGDNSPLHF
CDR3nt: TGCAGCGTTCTCACAGGGGGCGATAATTCACCCCTCCACTTT

v_gene: TRBV27
d_gene: -
abundance: -
j_gene: TRBJ1-2
CDR3aa: CASPRLPYGYTF
CDR3nt: TGTGCCAGCCCCCGGCTACCCTATGGCTACACCTTC

v_gene: TRBV19
d_gene: TRBD2
abundance: -
j_gene: TRBJ2-3
CDR3aa: CASSRGGTSVDTQYF
CDR3nt: TGTGCCAGTAGTCGAGGAGGAACTAGCGTAGATACGCAGTATTTT

v_gene: TRBV25-1
d_gene: -
abundance: few
j_gene: TRBJ1-1
CDR3aa: CATFDRIGEAFF
CDR3nt: TGTGCCACCTTTGACAGGATCGGTGAAGCTTTCTTT

v_gene: TRBV14
d_gene: -
abundance: once
j_gene: TRBJ1-1
CDR3aa: CASSTQGGTEAFF
CDR3nt: TGTGCCAGCAGCACCCAGGGAGGCACTGAAGCTTTCTTT

v_gene: TRBV7-2
d_gene: -
abundance: once
j_gene: TRBJ2-1
CDR3aa: CASSLEGFYNEQFF
CDR3nt: TGTGCCAGCAGCTTAGAAGGATTCTACAATGAGCAGTTCTTC

v_gene: TRBV9
d_gene: -
abundance: -
j_gene: TRBJ2-3
CDR3aa: CASSAPGRDTQYF
CDR3nt: TGTGCCAGCAGCGCCCCAGGGAGAGATACGCAGTATTTT

v_gene: TRBV5-4
d_gene: -
abundance: -
j_gene: TRBJ1-2
CDR3aa: CASSLGDYGYTF
CDR3nt: TGTGCCAGCAGCTTGGGGGACTATGGCTACACCTTC

v_gene: TRBV28
d_gene: -
abundance: once
j_gene: TRBJ1-2
CDR3aa: CASSPPDSHGYTF
CDR3nt: TGTGCCAGCAGTCCCCCCGACAGTCACGGCTACACCTTC

v_gene: TRBV5-6
d_gene: -
abundance: -
j_gene: TRBJ1-1
CDR3aa: CASSSTRIEAFF
CDR3nt: TGTGCCAGCAGCTCTACTAGAATTGAAGCTTTCTTT

v_gene: TRBV3-1/TRBV3-2
d_gene: -
abundance: -
j_gene: TRBJ2-1
CDR3aa: CASSQGRFYNEQFF
CDR3nt: TGTGCCAGCAGCCAAGGAAGATTCTACAATGAGCAGTTCTTC

v_gene: TRBV4-1
d_gene: -
abundance: once
j_gene: TRBJ2-1
CDR3aa: CASSQGPRRSSYNEQFF
CDR3nt: TGCGCCAGCAGCCAAGGTCCCAGGCGTAGCTCCTACAATGAGCAGTTCTTC

v_gene: TRBV7-2
d_gene: -
abundance: -
j_gene: TRBJ1-5
CDR3aa: CASSQSSGRGQPQHF
CDR3nt: TGTGCCAGCAGCCAGTCCTCAGGGCGCGGACAGCCCCAGCATTTT

v_gene: TRBV30
d_gene: -
abundance: -
j_gene: TRBJ1-5
CDR3aa: CAWSVGVANQPQHF
CDR3nt: TGTGCCTGGAGTGTAGGGGTAGCCAATCAGCCCCAGCATTTT

v_gene: TRBV5-8
d_gene: -
abundance: once
j_gene: TRBJ1-5
CDR3aa: CASSLSMSGPQHF
CDR3nt: TGTGCCAGCAGCTTGAGCATGTCGGGGCCCCAGCATTTT